This TCR beta chain is drawn from a study of T cell responses to AZD1222 COVID-19 vaccine. The V gene's germline CDR1 is LGHNA and CDR2 YSLEER. The CDR3 runs 15 residues. The V end was cut by 0 bases, the J end by 0 bases, with 8 bases between. Assay used: immunoSEQ multiplex PCR; TCRdb lists only in-frame clones, some missing. The table shows fewer than 120,000 clones, with about 81% occurring only once. This clone has more than one count but fewer than ten. The chain recombines TRBV4-3 with TRBJ1-2; D gene ambiguous. The specimen was peripheral blood, collected on day 0 of AZD1222 vaccination. The sequence derives from an adult in good health. The CDR3, as DNA: TGCGCCAGCAGCCAAGACTACGGCACTAACTATGGCTACACCTTC. Translation: CASSQDYGTNYGYTF.